The present TCR beta chain was sequenced within a study of shared clonotypes between healthy human individuals. Whole-study findings and limits: Non-shared clonotypes had lower generation probabilities than those shared by all four donors.

The CDR3 runs 11 residues. The V gene lost 11 bases and the J gene lost 5 bases, with 12 bases spanning the gap. Germline lookup yields CDR1 MDHEN and CDR2 SYDVKM. Assay: immunoSEQ multiplex PCR; the TCRdb copy retains only in-frame clones and omits some. The sample shows a few million clones, more than 85% of them seen only once. Worth noting for this clone: Its target is unknown.

This chain connects TRBV28 to TRBJ1-2; D is possibly TRBD1 (5 bases). This receptor was identified in a man aged 18 to 29 in good health. Some clones in this sample may be carry-over from other donors' samples. The sample comprised naive CD4+ T cells from PBMCs. Regarding subset: CD45RA+ positively selected. The CDR3 region is CAVTGGYGYTF. As DNA, the CDR3 is TGTGCCGTGACTGGGGGGTATGGCTACACCTTC.